A single sample is the source of the 25 T cell receptor beta chains below, sequenced in a study of PD-L1 blockade in urothelial cancer. Time point here: pretreatment peripheral blood. Some clones are missing from TCRdb's copy, which holds only in-frame ones; the method was immunoSEQ multiplex PCR. The sample has 98,000 or so clones; 90% are singletons. Sequences were derived from PBMCs, sampled around atezolizumab (anti-PD-L1) treatment. These receptors were taken from a man in his sixties with urothelial cancer.

This clone was observed a single time. The V gene is TRBV7-8, the J gene TRBJ1-3, with D unresolved. The V end was cut by 0 bases, the J end by 1 base, with 10 bases between. Germline V gene sequence: CDR1 SGHVS, CDR2 FQNEAQ. This CDR3 has 16 amino acids. The CDR3 nucleotides are TGTGCCAGCAGCTTAGCGCGGGATGGGTCTGGAAACACCATATATTTT. Amino acids: CASSLARDGSGNTIYF.

The chain recombines TRBV18 with TRBJ2-1; perhaps TRBD1 as D (5 bases). Deletions cut 3 bases from V and 0 bases from J, with 9 bases between. Germline CDR1 is KGHSH and CDR2 is LQKENI. CDR3 length: 15 amino acids. This CDR3 is CASSPSGFSYNEQFF. CDR3 in DNA: TGTGCCAGCTCACCGTCAGGGTTCTCCTACAATGAGCAGTTCTTC.

This chain uses TRBV7-2 with TRBJ2-7; D is undetermined. This CDR3 spans 14 amino acids. Germline V gene sequence: CDR1 SGHTA, CDR2 FQGNSA. The ends were cut back, 0 bases at V and 0 bases at J, with 6 bases in the middle. CDR3 protein: CASSLAPNSYEQYF. DNA for the CDR3: TGTGCCAGCAGCTTAGCTCCCAACTCCTACGAGCAGTACTTC. The variable domain in full, with the rest retrieved from reference TRBV7-2 and TRBJ2-7, is GAGVSQSPSNKVTEKGKDVELRCDPISGHTALYWYRQSLGQGLEFLIYFQGNSAPDKSGLPSDRFSAERTGGSVSTLTIQRTQQEDSAVYLCASSLAPNSYEQYFGPGTRLTVT.

The chain is built from TRBV7-3 and TRBJ2-2; TRBD1 matches at 8 bases. Germline V CDR1 and CDR2: SGHTA, FQGTGA. Trimming removed 5 bases from V and 5 bases from J; junction bases left unmatched: 4. The CDR3 is 14 residues long. The DNA of the CDR3 is TGTGCCAGCAGCCCAGGGGGCGATACCGGGGAGCTGTTTTTT. Its protein is CASSPGGDTGELFF.

The chain has TRBV4-2 and TRBJ2-3, with TRBD2 matching 9 bases. The trim removed 0 bases at V and 0 bases at J, leaving 7 bases unmatched. Germline loops: CDR1 LGHNA, CDR2 YNFKEQ. This CDR3 has 18 residues. CDR3 coding DNA: TGTGCCAGCAGCCAAGACGGGCGACTAGCGGCTAGCACAGATACGCAGTATTTT. Its protein is CASSQDGRLAASTDTQYF.

This rearrangement joins TRBV19 to TRBJ2-4, with 7 bases fitting TRBD1. Germline V lookup: CDR1 LNHDA, CDR2 SQIVND (reference sequence). The CDR3 totals 13 residues. Trimming cost V 10 bases and J 8 bases; bases outside gene matches: 11. CDR3 bases: TGTGCCACCCAGGGGGATAGAGGAGACATTCAGTACTTC. Its protein product is CATQGDRGDIQYF.

This clone was recorded only once. The chain joins TRBV6-5 to TRBJ2-7; 8 bases align to TRBD1. The germline V gene encodes CDR1 MNHEY and CDR2 SVGAGI. The CDR3 is 14 amino acids. V lost 6 bases, J lost 4 bases, and 8 bases stayed unmatched. CDR3 region: CASRRTGFQYEQYF. As DNA, the CDR3 is TGTGCCAGCAGAAGGACAGGGTTTCAGTACGAGCAGTACTTC.

This chain connects TRBV4-2 to TRBJ2-3; the match to TRBD2 covers 9 bases. There are 16 residues in the CDR3. Germline V CDR1 and CDR2: LGHNA, YNFKEQ. Unmatched junction bases numbered 6, after V lost 3 bases and J lost 2 bases. CDR3 bases: TGTGCCAGCAGCCATCCAGCGGGGGGTTTCACAGATACGCAGTATTTT. Translating gives CASSHPAGGFTDTQYF.

The chain couples TRBV5-4 to TRBJ2-5, with TRBD2 matching 8 bases. Trimming cost V 0 bases and J 2 bases; bases outside gene matches: 3. The CDR3 is 15 amino acids. Germline values: CDR1 SGHNT, CDR2 YYREEE (reference sequence). CDR3 region: CASSLAASGQETQYF. CDR3 nucleotide sequence: TGTGCCAGCAGCTTGGCCGCTAGCGGGCAAGAGACCCAGTACTTC.

The gene calls are TRBV6-1 and TRBJ2-7; D ambiguous. Germline V lookup: CDR1 MNHNS, CDR2 SASEGT. V was shortened by 3 bases and J by 3 bases, with 6 bases between the two germline ends. This CDR3 contains 12 residues. The CDR3 reads CASSERSYEQYF. The CDR3, as DNA: TGTGCCAGCAGTGAGAGGAGCTACGAGCAGTACTTC.

The chain joins TRBV19 to TRBJ1-5; D is uncertain. The V end lost 6 bases, the J end lost 4 bases, and 19 bases lay between the germline ends. This CDR3 has 16 residues. Per the germline V gene, CDR1 is LNHDA and CDR2 is SQIVND (reference sequence). The CDR3 nucleotides are TGTGCCAGTAGGACCGCACTATCTACACTTAATCAGCCCCAGCATTTT. This gives the protein CASRTALSTLNQPQHF.

J is TRBJ2-1 and V is TRBV2; maybe TRBD2 (6 bases). The CDR3 has 15 amino acids. The V end lost 7 bases, the J end lost 4 bases, and 17 bases lay between the germline ends. Germline loops: CDR1 SNHLY, CDR2 FYNNEI. The CDR3 DNA reads as TGTGCCAGCAACCCCCTTGCGGGACCATACAATGAGCAGTTCTTC. Translated, it gives CASNPLAGPYNEQFF. The full variable domain, rest sourced from reference TRBV2 and TRBJ2-1, is EPEVTQTPSHQVTQMGQEVILRCVPISNHLYFYWYRQILGQKVEFLVSFYNNEISEKSEIFDDQFSVERPDGSNFTLKIRSTKLEDSAMYFCASNPLAGPYNEQFFGPGTRLTVL.

The genes are TRBV7-9 and TRBJ2-1; a weak D match, TRBD2 (5 bases). The CDR3 is made up of 14 amino acids. Looked up from germline, CDR1 is SEHNR and CDR2 is FQNEAQ (reference sequence). Trimming left V 5 bases short and J 4 bases short, with 12 bases between. The CDR3 loop is CASSPEGVYNEQFF. The CDR3 DNA is TGTGCCAGCAGCCCCGAGGGCGTTTACAATGAGCAGTTCTTC.

The chain combines TRBV6-5 with TRBJ2-1; 7 bases align to TRBD2. V gave up 7 bases and J gave up 13 bases; unmatched junction bases: 7. The germline CDR1 and CDR2 sequences are MNHEY and SVGAGI. This CDR3 spans 11 amino acids. The CDR3 loop reads CASIRAGVQFF. The CDR3 DNA sequence: TGTGCCAGCATCAGGGCGGGGGTCCAGTTCTTC.

The rearrangement joins TRBV27 to TRBJ2-1, with 15 nucleotides matching TRBD2. The germline CDR1 and CDR2 sequences are MNHEY and SMNVEV (reference sequence). Trimming took 1 base from V and 1 from J; bases not matched to a gene: 8. The CDR3 contains 20 residues. Here the CDR3 reads CASSLFPRTSGGASYNEQFF. CDR3 nucleotide sequence: TGTGCCAGCAGTTTATTTCCCCGGACTAGCGGGGGGGCGTCCTACAATGAGCAGTTCTTC.

The chain carries TRBV30 and TRBJ2-6; D call uncertain. The germline V gene has CDR1 GTSNPN and CDR2 SVGIG (reference sequence). V was shortened by 0 bases and J by 0 bases, with 6 bases between the two germline ends. This CDR3 has 15 residues. CDR3 DNA sequence: TGTGCCTGGAGTGTCGGTGACTCTGGGGCCAACGTCCTGACTTTC. This encodes CAWSVGDSGANVLTF.

V usage is TRBV6-4 and J usage is TRBJ2-3; TRBD2 agrees at 7 bases. Germline V gene lookup returns CDR1 MRHNA and CDR2 SNTAGT. The length of the CDR3 is 14 residues. V shed 2 bases, J shed 1 base, and the junction held 0 bases outside the gene matches. DNA of the CDR3: TGTGCCAGCAGTGACGCGGGGGGCACAGATACGCAGTATTTT. Its protein product is CASSDAGGTDTQYF.

The V and J genes are TRBV6-5 and TRBJ2-6; D uncertain. The V and J ends lost 4 bases and 0 bases respectively, with 7 bases between them. Germline V CDR1 and CDR2: MNHEY, SVGAGI. This CDR3 has 15 residues. The CDR3 nucleotides read TGTGCCAGCAGTTCAACTATCTCTGGGGCCAACGTCCTGACTTTC. Translated, it gives CASSSTISGANVLTF.

J is TRBJ2-5 and V is TRBV2; 9 positions match TRBD1. This CDR3 is 12 amino acids long. The germline CDR1 and CDR2 sequences are SNHLY and FYNNEI. The CDR3 sequence is CAGQGYQETQYF. CDR3 DNA: TGTGCAGGACAGGGGTACCAAGAGACCCAGTACTTC.

V usage is TRBV9 and J usage is TRBJ1-4; maybe TRBD1 (6 bases). The CDR3 totals 16 residues. Germline assignment: CDR1 SGDLS and CDR2 YYNGEE. The V and J ends lost 0 bases and 0 bases respectively, with 9 bases between them. CDR3 in DNA: TGTGCCAGCAGCGTAGACGCAGGGGCAACTAATGAAAAACTGTTTTTT. Residues: CASSVDAGATNEKLFF.

The chain employs TRBV7-3 and TRBJ1-1; TRBD1 is a possible D gene (6 bases). Trimming left V 5 bases short and J 5 bases short, with 15 bases between. Germline V gene sequence: CDR1 SGHTA, CDR2 FQGTGA. This CDR3 spans 14 amino acids. CDR3 DNA: TGTGCCAGCAGCGCCGGACAGTTGGGGACTGAAGCTTTCTTT. This translates into CASSAGQLGTEAFF.

The V gene is TRBV19, the J gene TRBJ2-1; D remains ambiguous. This CDR3 contains 16 residues. Germline V gives CDR1 LNHDA, CDR2 SQIVND (reference sequence). Trimming pared 3 bases from V and 5 bases from J, leaving 17 bases between. The CDR3 DNA reads as TGTGCCAGTAGTATCGCCCCACAGATTTACAACAATGAGCAGTTCTTC. This encodes CASSIAPQIYNNEQFF.

CDR3 bases: TGTGCCAGCTCACCCTCCGGGACTAGCGGATACAATGAGCAGTTCTTC. Encoded protein: CASSPSGTSGYNEQFF. The chain couples TRBV25-1 to TRBJ2-1; TRBD2 matches 11 bases. The germline gives CDR1 MGHDK, CDR2 SYGVNS. This CDR3 is built from 16 residues. After removal of 8 bases from V and 4 bases from J, the junction contained 10 bases not matched to a gene. The full variable domain, rest sourced from reference TRBV25-1 and TRBJ2-1, is EADIYQTPRYLVIGTGKKITLECSQTMGHDKMYWYQQDPGMELHLIHYSYGVNSTEKGDLSSESTVSRIRTEHFPLTLESARPSHTSQYLCASSPSGTSGYNEQFFGPGTRLTVL.

The chain employs TRBV7-9 and TRBJ2-7, with TRBD2 matching 15 bases. The CDR3 runs to 15 residues. With 5 bases clipped from V and 4 bases from J, the junction kept 3 bases outside the gene matches. Germline V gene sequence: CDR1 SEHNR, CDR2 FQNEAQ (reference sequence). CDR3 coding DNA: TGTGCCAGCAGCCCTGGGACTAGCGGGAGGTACGAGCAGTACTTC. It encodes CASSPGTSGRYEQYF.

The chain carries TRBV9 and TRBJ1-1, with D tentatively TRBD1 (5 bases). Trimming left V 0 bases short and J 7 bases short, with 13 bases between. Germline V gene lookup returns CDR1 SGDLS and CDR2 YYNGEE. This CDR3 has 14 residues. CDR3 residues: CASSVGQPGDEAFF. Written as DNA, the CDR3 is TGTGCCAGCAGCGTAGGACAGCCAGGAGATGAAGCTTTCTTT.